Below, 28 T cell receptor beta chains from the same sample are listed, as sequenced in a study of response to subunit inactivated influenza vaccine. TCRdb fed the RT-PCR reads into MiXCR, producing one record per CDR3 protein. The repertoire holds 590,000 or so distinct CDR3 sequences, with 14% as singletons. The sequencing used PBMCs from blood, collected around two weeks before vaccination. The receptors stem from a man in his fifties who received an inactivated influenza vaccine.

This chain links TRBV6-2 or TRBV6-3 with TRBJ2-1; D is perhaps TRBD1 (5 bases). Germline lookup yields CDR1 MNHEY and CDR2 SVGEGT. Trimming left V 0 bases short and J 1 base short, with 10 bases between. This CDR3 is built from 16 residues. CDR3 nucleotide sequence: TGTGCCAGCAGTTACTCAGGGGAACCTTCCTACAATGAGCAGTTCTTC. Protein: CASSYSGEPSYNEQFF.

At least ten counts were recorded for this clonotype. V usage is TRBV5-1 and J usage is TRBJ2-5, with D unresolved. Germline values: CDR1 SGHRS, CDR2 YFSETQ. The CDR3 is 13 amino acids. The germline V and J ends were trimmed by 0 bases and 4 bases, with 7 bases remaining between them. In nucleotides, the CDR3 is TGCGCCAGCAGCTTGGGTGGGCCAGAGACCCAGTACTTC. Its protein is CASSLGGPETQYF.

The chain combines TRBV12-3 or TRBV12-4 with TRBJ1-6, with D unclear. The CDR3 contains 16 residues. The V end was cut by 2 bases, the J end by 2 bases, with 10 bases between. The CDR3 is CASSLSASTYNSPLHF. Written as DNA, the CDR3 is TGTGCCAGCAGTTTATCGGCTTCGACCTATAATTCACCCCTCCACTTT.

This clonotype came up many times. V and J are TRBV10-3 and TRBJ2-2; 8 nucleotides line up with TRBD2. CDR1 and CDR2 (germline): ENHRY, SYGVKD. This CDR3 has 15 amino acids. The V and J ends lost 6 bases and 4 bases, in that order; junction bases with no gene match: 7. The CDR3 loop reads CAISYGGAGTGELFF. CDR3 in DNA: TGTGCCATCAGCTACGGGGGGGCAGGCACCGGGGAGCTGTTTTTT.

The DNA of the CDR3 is TGTGCCAGCTCACCACAATCGGACAGGGTATTTCGGGAGACCCAGTACTTC. Protein product: CASSPQSDRVFRETQYF. The rearrangement joins TRBV18 to TRBJ2-5, with 8 bases matching TRBD1. CDR1 and CDR2 (germline): KGHSH, LQKENI. The J segment lost 5 bases and the V segment lost 1 base, leaving 12 bases of the junction unmatched. The CDR3 covers 17 residues.

The sample holds a few counts of this clonotype. This chain uses TRBV14 with TRBJ2-2, with 7 positions matching TRBD1. The germline V gene has CDR1 SGHDN and CDR2 FVKESK. This CDR3 region has 15 residues. The trim removed 3 bases at V and 4 bases at J, leaving 5 bases unmatched. In DNA, the CDR3 is TGTGCCAGCAGCCAGACAGGGCAAGGCACCGGGGAGCTGTTTTTT. Protein: CASSQTGQGTGELFF.

This clonotype was counted ten times or more. The chain is built from TRBV4-1 and TRBJ1-1; TRBD1 agrees at 7 bases. Germline V gene data show CDR1 as MGHRA and CDR2 as YSYEKL. V lost 3 bases, J lost 2 bases, and 12 bases stayed unmatched. CDR3 length: 17 residues. The CDR3 reads CASSHHPTGLKNTEAFF. The CDR3, as DNA: TGCGCCAGCAGCCACCATCCGACAGGGTTGAAAAACACTGAAGCTTTCTTT.

This clonotype has more than one count but fewer than ten. This rearrangement joins TRBV28 to TRBJ2-5; tentatively, D is TRBD1 or TRBD2 (5 bases each). Between the trimmed V and J ends, which lost 5 bases and 4 bases, there was a span of 17 bases. From germline, CDR1 is MDHEN and CDR2 SYDVKM. CDR3 length: 15 residues. The chain's CDR3 is CASSPPGPIRETQYF. CDR3 sequence (DNA): TGTGCCAGCAGTCCACCGGGGCCGATTAGAGAGACCCAGTACTTC. The full variable domain, rest sourced from reference TRBV28 and TRBJ2-5, is DVKVTQSSRYLVKRTGEKVFLECVQDMDHENMFWYRQDPGLGLRLIYFSYDVKMKEKGDIPEGYSVSREKKERFSLILESASTNQTSMYLCASSPPGPIRETQYFGPGTRLLVL.

The chain has TRBV28 and TRBJ2-3; 7 bases align to TRBD2. This CDR3 has 15 amino acids. The V gene end was trimmed by 2 bases and the J gene end by 3 bases; junction bases not matched to a gene: 5. Germline loops: CDR1 MDHEN, CDR2 SYDVKM. The CDR3 loop is CASSLTTSPTDTQYF. The CDR3 nucleotides read TGTGCCAGCAGTTTAACGACTAGCCCAACAGATACGCAGTATTTT.

V and J are TRBV10-3 and TRBJ2-3, with D tentatively TRBD1 (6 bases). This CDR3 has 13 residues. With 7 bases removed from V and 2 bases from J, the gap between germline ends came to 10 bases. Germline V lookup: CDR1 ENHRY, CDR2 SYGVKD. Here the CDR3 DNA reads TGTGCCATCACCGACAGGTCCACAGATACGCAGTATTTT. Translation: CAITDRSTDTQYF.

This clonotype was observed many times. V gene TRBV5-1 combines with J gene TRBJ2-6; D ambiguous. The CDR3 contains 15 residues. The V end was cut by 0 bases, the J end by 0 bases, with 4 bases between. The germline gives CDR1 SGHRS, CDR2 YFSETQ. Here the CDR3 reads CASSLDNSGANVLTF. Written as DNA, the CDR3 is TGCGCCAGCAGCTTGGACAACTCTGGGGCCAACGTCCTGACTTTC.

The chain employs TRBV5-1 and TRBJ2-1; D gene ambiguous. The CDR3 consists of 14 residues. Germline CDR1 SGHRS, CDR2 YFSETQ. V was cut by 0 bases and J by 2 bases, with 6 bases left in between. CDR3 nucleotide sequence: TGCGCCAGCAGCTTGGCTGCGGCCTACAATGAGCAGTTCTTC. It encodes CASSLAAAYNEQFF.

This clonotype was counted between two and nine times. The chain links TRBV6-5 to TRBJ2-1, with a tentative D call TRBD2 (6 bases). The germline CDR1 and CDR2 sequences are MNHEY and SVGAGI. The CDR3 has 16 amino acids. V lost 4 bases and J 7 bases, leaving 20 bases between the germline ends. CDR3 loop: CASSFLSATRLNEQFF. In DNA, the CDR3 is TGTGCCAGCAGTTTCCTCAGCGCGACTAGATTAAATGAGCAGTTCTTC.

This chain connects TRBV11-2 to TRBJ2-1; 8 nucleotides align to TRBD1. The CDR3 runs to 18 residues. V dropped 5 bases and J dropped 4; count of bases not matched to a gene: 16. Germline values: CDR1 SGHAT, CDR2 FQNNGV. The CDR3 is CASSARYGDRGGYNEQFF. Written as DNA, the CDR3 is TGTGCCAGCAGCGCGCGTTACGGCGACAGGGGAGGATACAATGAGCAGTTCTTC.

The genes are TRBV10-3 and TRBJ2-3, with 9 bases identical to TRBD2. The CDR3 spans 13 residues. V lost 8 bases, J lost 5 bases, and 5 bases stayed unmatched. Germline CDR1 ENHRY, CDR2 SYGVKD. CDR3 bases: TGTGCCATCTATAGCGGGGGCGAAGATACGCAGTATTTT. This codes for CAIYSGGEDTQYF.

This clonotype was counted only a few times. The chain uses TRBV5-6 and TRBJ1-3; the D gene is possibly TRBD1 (5 bases). The germline V gene encodes CDR1 SGHDT and CDR2 YYEEEE. The CDR3 consists of 16 residues. The V gene lost 1 base and the J gene lost 0 bases, with 11 bases spanning the gap. CDR3 residues: CASSLRGQSSGNTIYF. CDR3 coding DNA: TGTGCCAGCAGCTTGAGGGGCCAGAGCTCTGGAAACACCATATATTTT.

The genes are TRBV7-9 and TRBJ1-1, with 9 bases matching TRBD1. V lost 5 bases and J lost 12; bases outside the gene matches: 10. The CDR3 sequence is 13 residues long. The germline CDR1 and CDR2 sequences are SEHNR and FQNEAQ (reference sequence). In nucleotides, the CDR3 is TGTGCCAGCAGCCTGGGACAGGGCCCTGTAACTTTCTTT. It specifies CASSLGQGPVTFF.

The V gene is TRBV6-5, the J gene TRBJ2-1, with 11 bases aligning to TRBD1. This CDR3 is 14 amino acids long. Germline trimming cut 4 bases from V and 8 bases from J; bases unmatched to any gene: 4. In germline, CDR1 is MNHEY, CDR2 SVGAGI. The CDR3 nucleotides are TGTGCCAGCAGTTGGGGACAGGGGGTCGATGAGCAGTTCTTC. Protein: CASSWGQGVDEQFF.

The J gene is TRBJ2-1, the V gene TRBV5-1; 7 bases are a match to TRBD1. The CDR3 spans 14 residues. J gave up 4 bases and V 5 bases, and 6 bases lay outside the gene matches. Per the germline V gene, CDR1 is SGHRS and CDR2 is YFSETQ. The CDR3 sequence is CASSIGQVYNEQFF. Here the CDR3 DNA reads TGCGCCAGCAGTATAGGACAGGTTTACAATGAGCAGTTCTTC.

This clonotype has at least ten counts. This chain joins TRBV12-3 or TRBV12-4 and TRBJ2-1, with D tentatively TRBD2 (7 bases). V was clipped by 5 bases and J by 4 bases, with 15 bases between them. This CDR3 has 15 residues. The CDR3 loop reads CASSGGVGGYNEQFF. In DNA form, the CDR3 reads TGTGCCAGCAGTGGGGGGGTAGGGGGTTACAATGAGCAGTTCTTC.

The chain is built from TRBV6-1 and TRBJ1-6; no reliable D call. V lost 7 bases and J lost 6, with 13 bases in between. This CDR3 is 14 amino acids long. Germline-derived CDR1 and CDR2 are MNHNS and SASEGT. DNA of the CDR3: TGTGCCAGCACCCCGTGGGAAAGTAATTCACCCCTCCACTTT. Protein product: CASTPWESNSPLHF.

In its sample, this clonotype was seen many times. The V gene is TRBV28, the J gene TRBJ2-1; 7 bases line up with TRBD2. The CDR3 totals 18 residues. Germline values: CDR1 MDHEN, CDR2 SYDVKM. Trimming took 4 bases from V and 2 from J; bases not matched to a gene: 14. CDR3 residues: CASSSSPGFGTTYNEQFF. DNA for the CDR3: TGTGCCAGCAGTTCCTCCCCGGGATTCGGGACTACCTACAATGAGCAGTTCTTC.

This clonotype has a count of ten or more. The CDR3 loop reads CASSPHKDSRDGYTF. The DNA of the CDR3 is TGTGCCAGCAGCCCCCACAAGGATTCCAGAGATGGCTACACCTTC. V is TRBV12-3 or TRBV12-4 and J is TRBJ1-2, with D hard to call. The CDR3 consists of 15 residues. Between the trimmed V and J ends, which lost 6 bases and 6 bases, there was a span of 20 bases.

This clonotype occurred a few times. The CDR3: CASSLTGLESEQFF. CDR3 nucleotide sequence: TGTGCCAGCAGCTTAACGGGACTAGAAAGTGAGCAGTTCTTC. V is TRBV7-3 and J is TRBJ2-1; 8 bases match TRBD2. V was pared by 0 bases and J by 9 bases, with 4 bases of the junction left unmatched. This CDR3 spans 14 amino acids. Per the germline V gene, CDR1 is SGHTA and CDR2 is FQGTGA.

This chain connects TRBV4-3 to TRBJ2-1; no clear D gene. Germline V gene lookup returns CDR1 LGHNA and CDR2 YSLEER. CDR3 length: 14 amino acids. V lost 4 bases to trimming and J lost 5 bases, with 12 bases between them. The CDR3: CASSLQQRDNEQFF. Written as DNA, the CDR3 is TGCGCCAGCAGCCTTCAACAGAGAGACAATGAGCAGTTCTTC.

This CDR3 reads CASSQDSRVSSYEQYF. In nucleotides, the CDR3 is TGCGCCAGCAGCCAAGATTCTAGGGTCAGCTCCTACGAGCAGTACTTC. V is TRBV4-3 and J is TRBJ2-7; D unresolved. Germline V lookup: CDR1 LGHNA, CDR2 YSLEER. V lost 0 bases and J 0 bases, leaving 12 bases between the germline ends. This CDR3 spans 16 amino acids.

The chain links TRBV30 to TRBJ1-3; D unclear. V was clipped by 6 bases and J by 1 base, with 7 bases between them. This CDR3 region has 12 residues. The germline CDR1 and CDR2 sequences are GTSNPN and SVGIG (reference sequence). The CDR3 DNA reads as TGTGCCTGCCGGTTTTCTGGAAACACCATATATTTT. Translation gives CACRFSGNTIYF.

The count of this clonotype is one. In DNA, the CDR3 is TGTGCCAGCAGGACGAGAATTACCGGGGCCTACAATGAGCAGTTCTTC. Protein sequence: CASRTRITGAYNEQFF. The chain is built from TRBV6-2 or TRBV6-3 and TRBJ2-1, with D perhaps matching TRBD2 (5 bases). V dropped 6 bases and J dropped 2 bases, with 17 bases sitting between them. The CDR3 is 16 amino acids. Germline V gives CDR1 MNHEY, CDR2 SVGEGT.